The clone carrying this T cell receptor beta chain showed up just a few times. Its antigen remains unidentified. The length of the CDR3 is 14 residues. Germline-derived CDR1 and CDR2 are MNHEY and SVGAGI. The V gene end was trimmed by 6 bases and the J gene end by 5 bases; junction bases not matched to a gene: 6. This record comes from a study of blood T cells in healthy people across ages. Study-level findings and limits: Older age went with lower TCR beta diversity per million T cells, in a roughly linear way. Aged donors had fewer naive CD4+ cells and lower diversity than long-lived donors. PBMC samples, being unsorted, prevented any conclusive comparison of naive and antigen-experienced cells.

Primed by a sample-barcoded 5' primer and a J-beta primer mix, a second PCR proceeded for about 6 to 11 cycles. One entry per CDR3 protein, called by TCRdb with MiXCR from the 5' RACE reads. Among 500,000 to 550,000 distinct CDR3 sequences listed, around 24% were seen once. These data were likewise used in another study, on T cells of mothers and their children. That source adds: Researchers put all of the extracted RNA into cDNA synthesis, using roughly 1.5 ug per 15 ul.

What was sequenced was blood. The receptor's source is a boy younger than 18 in good health. The chain links TRBV6-5 to TRBJ2-5; TRBD1 matches 10 bases. The CDR3, as DNA: TGTGCCAGCAGCCCGGAGGGACAGGGGGAGACCCAGTACTTC. Translated, it gives CASSPEGQGETQYF.